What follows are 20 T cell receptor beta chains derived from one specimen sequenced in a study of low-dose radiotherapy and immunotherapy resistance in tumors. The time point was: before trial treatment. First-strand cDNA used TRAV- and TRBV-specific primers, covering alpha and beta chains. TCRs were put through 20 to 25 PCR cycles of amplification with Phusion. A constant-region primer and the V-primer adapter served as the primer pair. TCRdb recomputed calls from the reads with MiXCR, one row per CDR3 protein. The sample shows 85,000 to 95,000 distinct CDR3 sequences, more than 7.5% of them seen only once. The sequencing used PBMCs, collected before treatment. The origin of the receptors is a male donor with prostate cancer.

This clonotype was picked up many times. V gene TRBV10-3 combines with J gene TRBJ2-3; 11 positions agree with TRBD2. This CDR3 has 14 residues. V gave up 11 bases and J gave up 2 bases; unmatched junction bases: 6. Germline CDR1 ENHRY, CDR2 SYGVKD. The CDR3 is CAVHSGRVTDTQYF. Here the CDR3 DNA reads TGTGCCGTTCATAGCGGGAGGGTCACAGATACGCAGTATTTT.

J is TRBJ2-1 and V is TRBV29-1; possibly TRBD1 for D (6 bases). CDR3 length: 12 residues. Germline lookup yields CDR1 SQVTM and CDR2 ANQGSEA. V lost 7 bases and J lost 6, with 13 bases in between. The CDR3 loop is CSGGQTINEQFF. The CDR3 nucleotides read TGCAGCGGTGGACAGACGATCAATGAGCAGTTCTTC.

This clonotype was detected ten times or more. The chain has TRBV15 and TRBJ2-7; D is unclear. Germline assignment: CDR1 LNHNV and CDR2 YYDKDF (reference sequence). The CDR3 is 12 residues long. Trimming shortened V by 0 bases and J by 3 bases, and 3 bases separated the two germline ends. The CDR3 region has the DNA TGTGCCACCAGCAGAGACTACTACGAGCAGTACTTC. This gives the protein CATSRDYYEQYF.

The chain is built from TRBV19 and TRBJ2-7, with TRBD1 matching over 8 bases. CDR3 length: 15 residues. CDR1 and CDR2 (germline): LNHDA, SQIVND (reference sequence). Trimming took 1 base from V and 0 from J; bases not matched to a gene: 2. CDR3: CASSIAGGLSYEQYF. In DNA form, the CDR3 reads TGTGCCAGTAGTATAGCAGGGGGCCTCTCCTACGAGCAGTACTTC.

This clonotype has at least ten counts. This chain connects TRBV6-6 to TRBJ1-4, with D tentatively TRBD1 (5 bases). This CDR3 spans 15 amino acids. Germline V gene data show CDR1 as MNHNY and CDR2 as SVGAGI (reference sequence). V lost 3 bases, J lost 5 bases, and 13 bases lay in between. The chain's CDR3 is CASSYSSGRNEKLFF. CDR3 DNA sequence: TGTGCCAGCAGTTATAGTTCAGGGAGAAATGAAAAACTGTTTTTT.

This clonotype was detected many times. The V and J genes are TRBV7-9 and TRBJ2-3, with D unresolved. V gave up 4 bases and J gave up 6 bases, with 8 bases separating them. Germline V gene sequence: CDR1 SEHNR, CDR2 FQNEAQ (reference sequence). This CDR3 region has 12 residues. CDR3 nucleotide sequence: TGTGCCAGCAGCTCTGATATCGATACGCAGTATTTT. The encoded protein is CASSSDIDTQYF.

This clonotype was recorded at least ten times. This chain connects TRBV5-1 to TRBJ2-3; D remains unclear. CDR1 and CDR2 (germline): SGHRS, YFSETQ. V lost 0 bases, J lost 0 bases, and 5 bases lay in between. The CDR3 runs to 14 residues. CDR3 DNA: TGCGCCAGCAGCTTGGCCCCGAGCACAGATACGCAGTATTTT. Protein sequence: CASSLAPSTDTQYF. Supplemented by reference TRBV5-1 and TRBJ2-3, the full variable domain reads KAGVTQTPRYLIKTRGQQVTLSCSPISGHRSVSWYQQTPGQGLQFLFEYFSETQRNKGNFPGRFSGRQFSNSRSEMNVSTLELGDSALYLCASSLAPSTDTQYFGPGTRLTVL.

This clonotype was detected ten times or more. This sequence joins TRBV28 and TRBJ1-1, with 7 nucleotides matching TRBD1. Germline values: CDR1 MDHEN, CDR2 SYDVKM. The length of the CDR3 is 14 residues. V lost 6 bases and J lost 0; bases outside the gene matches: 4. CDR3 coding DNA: TGTGCCAGCAGCCGGGGACAGCTGAACACTGAAGCTTTCTTT. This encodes CASSRGQLNTEAFF.

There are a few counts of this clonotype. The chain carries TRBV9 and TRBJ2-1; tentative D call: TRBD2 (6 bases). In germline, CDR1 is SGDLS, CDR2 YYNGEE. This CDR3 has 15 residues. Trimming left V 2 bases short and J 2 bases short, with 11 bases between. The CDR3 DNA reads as TGTGCCAGCAGCGTCCCCGGGGGACCCTACAATGAGCAGTTCTTC. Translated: CASSVPGGPYNEQFF.

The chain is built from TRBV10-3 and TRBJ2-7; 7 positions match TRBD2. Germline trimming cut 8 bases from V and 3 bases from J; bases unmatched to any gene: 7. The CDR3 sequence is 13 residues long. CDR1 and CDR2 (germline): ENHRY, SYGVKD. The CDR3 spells CAIRASGGYEQYF. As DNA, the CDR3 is TGTGCCATCCGGGCTAGCGGAGGCTACGAGCAGTACTTC.

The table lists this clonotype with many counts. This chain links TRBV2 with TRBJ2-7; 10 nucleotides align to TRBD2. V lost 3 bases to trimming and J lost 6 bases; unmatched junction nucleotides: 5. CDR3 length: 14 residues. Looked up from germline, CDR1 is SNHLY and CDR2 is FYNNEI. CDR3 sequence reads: CASSEVAGGLEQYF. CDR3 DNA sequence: TGTGCCAGCAGTGAGGTAGCGGGAGGACTCGAGCAGTACTTC.

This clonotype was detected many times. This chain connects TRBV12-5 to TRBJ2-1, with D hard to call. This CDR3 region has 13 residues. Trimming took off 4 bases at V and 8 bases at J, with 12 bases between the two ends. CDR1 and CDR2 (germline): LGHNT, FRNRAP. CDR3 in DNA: TGTGCTAGTGGTTCGGCCGACCGCTATGAGCAGTTCTTC. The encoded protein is CASGSADRYEQFF.

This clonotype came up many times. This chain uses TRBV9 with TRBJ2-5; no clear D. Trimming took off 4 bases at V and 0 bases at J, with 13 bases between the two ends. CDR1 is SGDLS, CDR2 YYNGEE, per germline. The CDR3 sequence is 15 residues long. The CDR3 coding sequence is TGTGCCAGCAGCATACTCGGTGGGAACCAAGAGACCCAGTACTTC. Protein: CASSILGGNQETQYF.

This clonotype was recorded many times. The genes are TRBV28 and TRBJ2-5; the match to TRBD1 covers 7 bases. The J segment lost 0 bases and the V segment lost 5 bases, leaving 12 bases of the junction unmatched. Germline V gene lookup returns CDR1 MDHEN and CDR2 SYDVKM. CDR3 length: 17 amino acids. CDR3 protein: CASSRASGTVYQETQYF. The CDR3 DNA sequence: TGTGCCAGCAGTCGGGCCTCCGGGACAGTGTACCAAGAGACCCAGTACTTC. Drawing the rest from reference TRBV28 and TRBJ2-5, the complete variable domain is DVKVTQSSRYLVKRTGEKVFLECVQDMDHENMFWYRQDPGLGLRLIYFSYDVKMKEKGDIPEGYSVSREKKERFSLILESASTNQTSMYLCASSRASGTVYQETQYFGPGTRLLVL.

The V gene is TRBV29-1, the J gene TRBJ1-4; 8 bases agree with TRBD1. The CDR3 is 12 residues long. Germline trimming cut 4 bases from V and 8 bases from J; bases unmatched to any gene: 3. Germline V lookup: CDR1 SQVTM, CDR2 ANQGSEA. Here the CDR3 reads CSVGGQGEKLFF. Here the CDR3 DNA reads TGCAGCGTTGGCGGACAGGGAGAAAAACTGTTTTTT.

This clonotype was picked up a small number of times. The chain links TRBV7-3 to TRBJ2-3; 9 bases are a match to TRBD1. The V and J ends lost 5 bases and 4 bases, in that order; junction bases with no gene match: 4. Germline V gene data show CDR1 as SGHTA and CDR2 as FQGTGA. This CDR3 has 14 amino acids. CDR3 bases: TGTGCCAGCAGCCCGGGACAGGGCCCAGATACGCAGTATTTT. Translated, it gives CASSPGQGPDTQYF.

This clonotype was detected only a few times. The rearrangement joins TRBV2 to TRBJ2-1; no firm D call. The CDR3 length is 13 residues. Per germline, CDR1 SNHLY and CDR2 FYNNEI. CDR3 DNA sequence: TGTGTCAAAGCCCGGACGGATGGCAATGAGCAGTTCTTC. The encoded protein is CVKARTDGNEQFF.

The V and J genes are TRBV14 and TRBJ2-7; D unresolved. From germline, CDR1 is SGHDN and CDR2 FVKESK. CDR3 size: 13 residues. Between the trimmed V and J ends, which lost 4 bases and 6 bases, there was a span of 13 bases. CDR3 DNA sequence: TGTGCCAGCAGCCCTACTACGCCGCTCGAGCAGTACTTC. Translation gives CASSPTTPLEQYF.

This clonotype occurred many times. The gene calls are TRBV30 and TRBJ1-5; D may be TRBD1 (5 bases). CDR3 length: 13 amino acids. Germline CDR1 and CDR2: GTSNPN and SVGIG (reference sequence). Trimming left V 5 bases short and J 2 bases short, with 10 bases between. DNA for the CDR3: TGTGCCTGGTCCAGGGAAGGCAATCAGCCCCAGCATTTT. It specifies CAWSREGNQPQHF.

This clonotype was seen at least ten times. The DNA for the CDR3 is TGTGCCAGCAGCCCCGGTGGGGGGCAAGAGACCCAGTACTTC. The encoded protein is CASSPGGGQETQYF. The chain employs TRBV9 and TRBJ2-5; possible D gene TRBD2, 6 bases. The CDR3 spans 14 residues. The germline gives CDR1 SGDLS, CDR2 YYNGEE. Trimming removed 4 bases from V and 2 bases from J, with 12 bases in between.